The 20 T cell receptor beta chains listed next were all sequenced from one sample in a study of blood T cells in healthy people across ages. Primed by a sample-barcoded 5' primer and a J-beta primer mix, a second PCR proceeded for roughly 7 to 12 cycles. From the 5' RACE reads, TCRdb called clonotypes with MiXCR, one entry per CDR3 protein. The sample records more than 1,000,000 distinct CDR3 sequences, roughly 24% being singletons. These data were likewise used in another study, on T cells of mothers and their children.

Sequences were obtained from blood. Receptors were obtained from a girl aged 2-9 years in good health.

This clonotype turned up a few times. The rearrangement links TRBV29-1 to TRBJ2-7; the match to TRBD2 covers 10 bases. V lost 7 bases, J lost 1 base, and 4 bases stayed unmatched. The CDR3 loop spans 13 amino acids. Germline lookup yields CDR1 SQVTM and CDR2 ANQGSEA. CDR3 sequence (DNA): TGCAGCGCCACTAGCGGGAATTCCTACGAGCAGTACTTC. It yields the protein CSATSGNSYEQYF.

This clonotype was observed a handful of times. The chain combines TRBV7-2 with TRBJ2-3, with D tentatively TRBD1 (6 bases). The CDR3 runs to 16 residues. In germline, CDR1 is SGHTA, CDR2 FQGNSA. The V gene lost 1 base and the J gene lost 6 bases, with 17 bases spanning the gap. The CDR3 DNA follows: TGTGCCAGCAGCTTAGGCCTCCAGGGGATATTTGATACGCAGTATTTT. The encoded protein is CASSLGLQGIFDTQYF. Using reference TRBV7-2 and TRBJ2-3 for the parts outside the CDR3, the full variable domain is GAGVSQSPSNKVTEKGKDVELRCDPISGHTALYWYRQSLGQGLEFLIYFQGNSAPDKSGLPSDRFSAERTGGSVSTLTIQRTQQEDSAVYLCASSLGLQGIFDTQYFGPGTRLTVL.

This chain uses TRBV12-3 or TRBV12-4 with TRBJ2-5, with TRBD2 identical over 11 bases. The J call could be wrong; TRBJ2-1 is a better fit for the DNA end. This CDR3 comprises 15 residues. The CDR3 sequence: CASTSLAGASNEQFF. DNA for the CDR3: TGTGCCAGCACCTCACTAGCGGGGGCCTCTAATGAGCAGTTCTTC.

This clonotype was counted between two and nine times. The gene calls are TRBV6-2 or TRBV6-3 and TRBJ1-2, with D unresolved. V was clipped by 8 bases and J by 3 bases, with 13 bases between them. Germline-derived CDR1 and CDR2 are MNHEY and SVGEGT. The CDR3 sequence is 13 residues long. The CDR3 region has the DNA TGTGCCAGCGTTGATCCCTTTGACTATGGCTACACCTTC. It encodes CASVDPFDYGYTF.

CDR3 amino acids: CASSVAGTSGIDEQFF. CDR3 coding DNA: TGTGCCAGCAGCGTAGCCGGGACTAGCGGTATAGATGAGCAGTTCTTC. The chain is built from TRBV9 and TRBJ2-1, with 11 nucleotides matching TRBD2. The germline V gene has CDR1 SGDLS and CDR2 YYNGEE. J lost 8 bases, V lost 0 bases, and 7 bases had no gene match. The CDR3 consists of 16 residues.

The chain carries TRBV29-1 and TRBJ2-1; 15 positions match TRBD2. The J segment lost 9 bases and the V segment lost 5 bases, leaving 17 bases of the junction unmatched. This CDR3 is 18 amino acids long. Germline CDR1 SQVTM, CDR2 ANQGSEA. For the CDR3, the DNA is TGCAGCGTTCTGGGACTAGCGGGAGGAAGCCCCTCTACTACTGAGCAGTTCTTC. Its protein is CSVLGLAGGSPSTTEQFF.

This chain links TRBV9 with TRBJ2-5; D may be TRBD1 (6 bases). TRBJ2-7 matches the DNA end more closely, so the J call is doubtful. CDR1 SGDLS and CDR2 YYNGEE come from the germline V gene. CDR3 length: 16 residues. The CDR3 coding sequence is TGTGCCAGCAGCGGAGAACCCAGGGACACGCCCTACGAGCAGTACTTC. Its translation is CASSGEPRDTPYEQYF.

V and J are TRBV6-1 and TRBJ2-2; 14 positions agree with TRBD2. The germline CDR1 and CDR2 sequences are MNHNS and SASEGT. The trim removed 1 base at V and 5 bases at J, leaving 3 bases unmatched. This CDR3 has 17 residues. This chain's CDR3 is CASSEGGLAGVTGELFF. DNA for the CDR3: TGTGCCAGCAGTGAAGGGGGACTAGCGGGAGTTACCGGGGAGCTGTTTTTT.

The chain uses TRBV24-1 and TRBJ2-1; 8 bases agree with TRBD1. Gene TRBJ2-5 matches the end of the DNA better, so the J call may be wrong. The CDR3 runs to 17 residues. CDR1 is KGHDR and CDR2 is SFDVKD in the germline V gene. The CDR3 loop reads CATSERYGTGGKETQYF. The CDR3, as DNA: TGTGCCACCAGTGAACGATACGGGACAGGTGGGAAAGAGACCCAGTACTTC.

The rearrangement uses TRBV27 and TRBJ2-3, with D perhaps matching TRBD2 (5 bases). Trimming left V 3 bases short and J 10 bases short, with 8 bases between. The germline V gene encodes CDR1 MNHEY and CDR2 SMNVEV (reference sequence). CDR3 size: 11 residues. CDR3 sequence reads: CASSLGAAQYF. The CDR3 DNA reads TGTGCCAGCAGTTTGGGAGCGGCGCAGTATTTT.

The chain has TRBV28 and TRBJ2-7; D possibly corresponds to TRBD2 (6 bases). V was shortened by 3 bases and J by 1 base, with 10 bases between the two germline ends. The germline CDR1 and CDR2 sequences are MDHEN and SYDVKM. The CDR3 totals 14 residues. In DNA, the CDR3 is TGTGCCAGCAGTTTGTTGGGACTTTCCTACGAGCAGTACTTC. Protein product: CASSLLGLSYEQYF.

The V call is TRBV18, the J call TRBJ1-1; D gene unclear. This CDR3 has 14 residues. Germline V gene data show CDR1 as KGHSH and CDR2 as LQKENI. V shed 5 bases and J shed 3 bases, with 13 bases lying between them. Here the CDR3 reads CASSVNSWDTEAFF. CDR3 in DNA: TGTGCCAGCTCAGTAAACTCTTGGGACACTGAAGCTTTCTTT.

The genes are TRBV7-2 and TRBJ1-6, with TRBD1 identical over 7 bases. The germline V gene encodes CDR1 SGHTA and CDR2 FQGNSA. The CDR3 contains 16 residues. The junction had 12 bases not matched to a gene; V was cut back by 3 bases and J by 10 bases. CDR3 loop: CASSLRTGTEGSPLHF. As DNA, the CDR3 is TGTGCCAGCAGCTTGCGCACTGGGACAGAAGGATCACCCCTCCACTTT.

This chain connects TRBV27 to TRBJ2-1; TRBD1 matches 12 bases. There are 16 residues in the CDR3. V was pared by 2 bases and J by 5 bases, with 4 bases of the junction left unmatched. Germline values: CDR1 MNHEY, CDR2 SMNVEV (reference sequence). The CDR3 nucleotides read TGTGCCAGCAGTTTACCGGGACAGGGGGCGAACAATGAGCAGTTCTTC. It is translated as CASSLPGQGANNEQFF.

This clonotype has a handful of counts. V and J are TRBV12-3 or TRBV12-4 and TRBJ2-1, with 8 bases matching TRBD2. The CDR3 sequence is 15 residues long. V trimming: 3 bases; J trimming: 8 bases; junction bases outside the gene matches: 9. The CDR3 protein is CASSFQAGVSDEQFF. The DNA for the CDR3 is TGTGCCAGCAGTTTCCAAGCGGGAGTAAGTGATGAGCAGTTCTTC.

This clonotype was found a few times. The chain has TRBV4-3 and TRBJ2-3; D possibly corresponds to TRBD2 (5 bases). The CDR3 contains 15 residues. Germline CDR1 and CDR2: LGHNA and YSLEER. The ends were cut back, 2 bases at V and 4 bases at J, with 13 bases in the middle. As DNA, the CDR3 is TGCGCCAGCAGCCAATCCGGGGTGGGTTCAGATACGCAGTATTTT. Its protein product is CASSQSGVGSDTQYF.

V and J are TRBV19 and TRBJ1-1; 7 positions match TRBD1. V lost 7 bases and J lost 6; bases outside the gene matches: 14. CDR3 length equals 15 residues. CDR1 is LNHDA and CDR2 is SQIVND in the germline V gene (reference sequence). The DNA for the CDR3 is TGTGCCAGTAATTCCCCGGGACAGCCGAGGTCTGAAGCTTTCTTT. Translated: CASNSPGQPRSEAFF.

With respect to this clonotype: A clone one base away is much larger, so this may be a read error. The genes are TRBV27 and TRBJ1-2; a possible D gene is TRBD1 (6 bases). V was clipped by 6 bases and J by 10 bases, with 12 bases between them. CDR1 is MNHEY and CDR2 is SMNVEV in the germline V gene (reference sequence). The CDR3 is 11 amino acids. The CDR3 loop is CASRTYRVYTF. CDR3 bases: TGTGCCAGCAGGACATACAGGGTCTACACCTTC.

The chain employs TRBV7-2 and TRBJ2-5; perhaps TRBD2 as D (5 bases). The CDR3 has 15 residues. Between the trimmed V and J ends, which lost 5 bases and 7 bases, there was a span of 20 bases. Per the germline V gene, CDR1 is SGHTA and CDR2 is FQGNSA. The CDR3 sequence: CASSPYPTAGGTQYF. In DNA form, the CDR3 reads TGTGCCAGCAGCCCGTACCCGACCGCGGGCGGGACCCAGTACTTC. The variable domain in full, completed from reference TRBV7-2 and TRBJ2-5, reads GAGVSQSPSNKVTEKGKDVELRCDPISGHTALYWYRQSLGQGLEFLIYFQGNSAPDKSGLPSDRFSAERTGGSVSTLTIQRTQQEDSAVYLCASSPYPTAGGTQYFGPGTRLLVL.

V is TRBV27 and J is TRBJ2-5; D is uncertain. The end of the DNA aligns better with TRBJ2-1, so the J call may be wrong. The germline CDR1 and CDR2 sequences are MNHEY and SMNVEV (reference sequence). The CDR3 length is 13 residues. CDR3 residues: CASSLSLLGEQFF. The CDR3 DNA sequence: TGTGCCAGCAGTTTATCCCTCCTGGGTGAGCAGTTCTTC.